Listed here are 12 T cell receptor beta chains from one sample, sequenced in a study of cytomegalovirus exposure and HLA in healthy donors. PCR used 60 Vbeta primers and 13 Jbeta primers. Clones were read by immunoSEQ multiplex PCR, and TCRdb kept only the in-frame ones, dropping some. Here the sample spans 180,000 or so clones, approximately 71% being singletons. The sample comprised PBMCs. These receptors came from a woman in her forties in good health and CMV-seropositive.

The V and J genes are TRBV7-2 and TRBJ1-2, with D perhaps matching TRBD1 (5 bases). CDR1 is SGHTA and CDR2 is FQGNSA in the germline V gene. Trimming left V 1 base short and J 6 bases short, with 9 bases between. There are 13 residues in the CDR3. CDR3 protein: CASSLEGIDGYTF. The CDR3 DNA reads TGTGCCAGCAGCTTAGAGGGGATAGATGGCTACACCTTC.

This clone was counted between two and nine times. The V call is TRBV7-2, the J call TRBJ2-2; D ambiguous. Germline CDR1 SGHTA, CDR2 FQGNSA. CDR3 size: 13 residues. V shed 7 bases and J shed 5 bases, with 11 bases lying between them. The CDR3 DNA follows: TGTGCCAGCAACAGAGCTATAACCGGGGAGCTGTTTTTT. It encodes CASNRAITGELFF.

J is TRBJ2-5 and V is TRBV7-9; D perhaps matches TRBD1 (6 bases). The tail of the sequence fits TRBJ2-7 better, so the J call may be wrong. CDR1 and CDR2 from the germline V gene are SEHNR and FQNEAQ (reference sequence). There are 13 residues in the CDR3. The CDR3 reads CASSFRDTYEQYF. The CDR3 DNA reads TGTGCCAGCAGCTTCAGGGACACCTACGAGCAGTACTTC.

CDR3 sequence reads: CASRLPGGNEQFF. The CDR3 DNA reads as TGTGCCAGCAGACTTCCGGGGGGCAATGAGCAGTTCTTC. The chain has TRBV6-5 and TRBJ2-1, with 7 bases identical to TRBD2. This CDR3 spans 13 amino acids. The germline V gene has CDR1 MNHEY and CDR2 SVGAGI. Unmatched junction bases numbered 5, after V lost 6 bases and J lost 6 bases.

The V and J genes are TRBV18 and TRBJ1-3; a possible D gene is TRBD1 (5 bases). Germline V gene lookup returns CDR1 KGHSH and CDR2 LQKENI. The V end lost 2 bases, the J end lost 3 bases, and 8 bases lay between the germline ends. This CDR3 is 14 amino acids long. This CDR3 reads CASSPGQGGNTIYF. The CDR3 DNA reads as TGTGCCAGCTCACCAGGGCAGGGTGGAAACACCATATATTTT.

The chain is built from TRBV6-1 and TRBJ2-6; D not resolved. CDR1 MNHNS and CDR2 SASEGT come from the germline V gene. V shed 3 bases and J shed 1 base, with 13 bases lying between them. This CDR3 has 17 residues. The DNA of the CDR3 is TGTGCCAGCAGTGATGAATCTGCGCCGTCTGGGGCCAACGTCCTGACTTTC. Protein: CASSDESAPSGANVLTF.

This chain uses TRBV2 with TRBJ1-6, with 7 bases lining up with TRBD1. Germline V lookup: CDR1 SNHLY, CDR2 FYNNEI. CDR3 length equals 15 residues. J was trimmed by 7 bases and V by 5 bases; bases with no gene match: 8. The CDR3 sequence is CASSRDSVGNSPLHF. The CDR3 nucleotides read TGTGCCAGCAGTAGGGACAGCGTGGGGAATTCACCCCTCCACTTT. Using reference TRBV2 and TRBJ1-6 for the parts outside the CDR3, the full variable domain is EPEVTQTPSHQVTQMGQEVILRCVPISNHLYFYWYRQILGQKVEFLVSFYNNEISEKSEIFDDQFSVERPDGSNFTLKIRSTKLEDSAMYFCASSRDSVGNSPLHFGNGTRLTVT.

The chain combines TRBV28 with TRBJ1-2, with 8 bases aligning to TRBD1. CDR3 size: 14 residues. V lost 6 bases and J lost 2; bases outside the gene matches: 5. Germline CDR1 reads MDHEN; CDR2 reads SYDVKM. The CDR3 bases are TGTGCCAGCAGCAGGGCAGGGGGCAACTATGGCTACACCTTC. This translates into CASSRAGGNYGYTF.

The chain joins TRBV11-3 to TRBJ2-1, with 7 bases that match TRBD2. Trimming cost V 5 bases and J 9 bases; bases outside gene matches: 4. This CDR3 contains 12 residues. Germline-derived CDR1 and CDR2 are SGHNT and YENEEA. CDR3 sequence: CASSLGEGEQFF. The CDR3 DNA reads TGTGCCAGCAGCCTTGGGGAGGGTGAGCAGTTCTTC.

The V gene is TRBV12-2, the J gene TRBJ2-7; the DNA was not used to check the table's D call, TRBD1. TRBV12-2 is a known pseudogene. The CDR3 loop spans 9 amino acids. The CDR3 reads CASRPPTGF. Here the CDR3 DNA reads TGTGCAAGTCGCCCCCCGACAGGTTTC.

The chain recombines TRBV6-1 with TRBJ1-1, with D unclear. The CDR3 length is 15 residues. Trimming removed 6 bases from V and 0 bases from J, with 14 bases in between. The germline gives CDR1 MNHNS, CDR2 SASEGT. The CDR3 is CASRPGIHLNTEAFF. The CDR3 nucleotides are TGTGCCAGCAGACCCGGGATCCACCTGAACACTGAAGCTTTCTTT.

The V gene is TRBV2, the J gene TRBJ1-1; weak D call: TRBD1 (5 bases). The V end lost 4 bases, the J end lost 0 bases, and 9 bases lay between the germline ends. Per the germline V gene, CDR1 is SNHLY and CDR2 is FYNNEI. The CDR3 has 14 residues. The CDR3 coding sequence is TGTGCCAGCAGTGCGACAGTCATGAACACTGAAGCTTTCTTT. Its protein product is CASSATVMNTEAFF. The complete variable domain, with remaining parts taken from reference TRBV2 and TRBJ1-1, reads EPEVTQTPSHQVTQMGQEVILRCVPISNHLYFYWYRQILGQKVEFLVSFYNNEISEKSEIFDDQFSVERPDGSNFTLKIRSTKLEDSAMYFCASSATVMNTEAFFGQGTRLTVV.